The text below deals with one T cell receptor (beta chain). Its target is unknown. Trimming took 6 bases from V and 4 from J, leaving 16 bases between them. Germline V CDR1 and CDR2: MNHEY, SMNVEV (reference sequence). The CDR3 is 15 residues long. Profiling relied on immunoSEQ multiplex PCR, and the TCRdb table lists in-frame clones only, not all of them. The repertoire holds under 140,000 clones, with just under 95% as singletons. This entry belongs to a study of graft-versus-host responses after intestinal transplantation. Study-level points and caveats: Clonal ratios of graft-versus-host to host-versus-graft in allografts were high for patients exhibiting graft-donor T cell macrochimerism. In recipient marrow, GvH clones were found, and some appeared first in ileum or blood.

The chain employs TRBV27 and TRBJ1-3, with TRBD1 as a possible D gene (5 bases). The sample here was unstimulated CD8+ T cells sorted from spleen or lymph node cells, taken before intestinal transplant. The TCR sequence derives from a human donor who received an intestinal transplant. CDR3 amino acids: CASRNSQGSGNTIYF. The CDR3 DNA follows: TGTGCCAGCAGAAATTCCCAGGGCTCCGGAAACACCATATATTTT.